Sequencing of this TCR beta chain was carried out in a study of cytomegalovirus exposure and HLA in healthy donors. Study-wide findings and caveats: In vitro experiments confirmed that three CMV-associated chains were specific for CMV antigens. Likely technical artifact: a cluster of highly shared sequence variants.

60 Vbeta and 13 Jbeta primers were used in PCR. Using immunoSEQ multiplex PCR, the repertoire was profiled, and TCRdb retains in-frame clones only, with some absent. The data hold 150,000 to 200,000 clones, with around 80% observed a single time. The CDR3 runs to 13 residues. CDR1 is SEHNR and CDR2 is FQNEAQ in the germline V gene (reference sequence). About this clone: Its antigen is undetermined. Germline and junction disagree at one end, which may indicate a read error.

The sequencing input was PBMCs. The V gene is TRBV7-9, the J gene TRBJ1-3; a weak D match, TRBD1 (6 bases). This TCR was sampled from a woman between 45 and 65 years old in good health and CMV-seropositive. CDR3 protein: CSSSMQDSHTIYF. The CDR3 nucleotides read TGTTCCAGCAGCATGCAGGACAGTCACACCATATATTTT.